This T cell receptor (beta chain) was identified in a study of cytotoxic CD8 clonotypes in ibrutinib-treated CLL. Study observations and caveats: Baseline levels were approached again at progression, after clonality had risen at ibrutinib response.

On this clone itself: What it binds is not known.

Clones were read by immunoSEQ multiplex PCR, and TCRdb kept only the in-frame ones, dropping some. The sample lists 15,000 to 20,000 clones; over 70% were seen once. Trimming cost V 5 bases and J 0 bases, with 4 bases left between them. Per the germline V gene, CDR1 is SEHNR and CDR2 is FQNEAQ (reference sequence). The CDR3 spans 12 residues. The material was PBMCs, obtained before ibrutinib treatment. This clonotype was sampled from a human donor with chronic lymphocytic leukemia. The chain links TRBV7-9 to TRBJ1-1, with D unresolved. The CDR3 spells CASSPMNTEAFF. In DNA form, the CDR3 reads TGTGCCAGCAGCCCGATGAACACTGAAGCTTTCTTT.